The rows below give T cell receptor beta chains drawn from one sample of a study of T cell responses to AZD1222 COVID-19 vaccine. Sequenced by immunoSEQ multiplex PCR; TCRdb stores in-frame clones only, minus some. The profile shows tens of thousands of clones, about 83% of them singletons. The specimen was peripheral blood, collected 28 days after the second AZD1222 dose. The receptor source for this set is an adult who received the AZD1222 COVID-19 vaccine. Both conserved end residues are part of each CDR3. The D gene is left open where the match is weak. Rows give clone size only sometimes, using once, few, many, or a class for an expanded clone.

D gene	clone size	CDR3 length	V gene	J gene	CDR3 protein	CDR3 DNA
NA	NA	17	TRBV7-9	TRBJ1-1	CASSFSTNPGSYTEAFF	TGTGCCAGCAGCTTCAGTACCAATCCGGGGTCCTACACTGAAGCTTTCTTT
NA	NA	15	TRBV25-1	TRBJ2-5	CASSEFARGAETQYF	TGTGCCAGCAGTGAATTCGCGAGGGGCGCAGAGACCCAGTACTTC
NA	few	15	TRBV2	TRBJ1-5	CASKVRWQGNQPQHF	TGTGCCAGCAAGGTTAGGTGGCAGGGCAATCAGCCCCAGCATTTT
NA	NA	13	TRBV5-1	TRBJ1-4	CASSLQSYEKLFF	TGCGCCAGCAGCTTGCAGAGTTACGAAAAACTGTTTTTT
TRBD1	once	14	TRBV7-2	TRBJ1-4	CASSSDRGSQKLFF	TGTGCCAGCAGCTCGGACAGGGGGTCTCAAAAACTGTTTTTT
NA	NA	14	TRBV6-5	TRBJ1-4	CASTMAPRDEKLFF	TGTGCCAGCACTATGGCACCTCGTGATGAAAAACTGTTTTTT
NA	NA	15	TRBV9	TRBJ1-1	CASSVGDGFWDEAFF	TGTGCCAGCAGCGTAGGTGACGGGTTCTGGGATGAAGCTTTCTTT
NA	few	13	TRBV7-9	TRBJ1-2	CASSIRQDYGYTF	TGTGCCAGCAGCATAAGACAGGACTATGGCTACACCTTC
TRBD2	NA	19	TRBV19	TRBJ2-3	CASSGASSGGHPSTDTQYF	TGTGCCAGTAGCGGAGCGTCTAGCGGGGGCCACCCTAGCACAGATACGCAGTATTTT
NA	NA	14	TRBV5-6	TRBJ1-6	CASSLDRRNSPLHF	TGTGCCAGCAGCTTGGACAGGCGTAATTCACCCCTCCACTTT
TRBD1	NA	15	TRBV4-1	TRBJ1-4	CASSLLQGRNEKLFF	TGCGCCAGCAGCCTATTACAGGGGCGGAATGAAAAACTGTTTTTT
TRBD1	NA	16	TRBV7-9	TRBJ2-7	CASIPPGTAFSYEQYF	TGTGCCAGTATCCCCCCCGGGACAGCTTTCTCCTACGAGCAGTACTTC
NA	NA	16	TRBV18	TRBJ2-7	CASSPPLGWSPDEQYF	TGTGCCAGCTCACCACCTCTCGGATGGAGCCCCGACGAGCAGTACTTC
NA	NA	15	TRBV29-1	TRBJ1-3	CSVQTFAGTGNTIYF	TGCAGCGTACAAACTTTTGCGGGGACTGGAAACACCATATATTTT
TRBD1	NA	12	TRBV5-4	TRBJ1-1	CASSNRGYEAFF	TGTGCCAGCAGCAACAGGGGGTATGAAGCTTTCTTT
TRBD1	NA	15	TRBV5-4	TRBJ1-2	CASSPDRLVTIGYTF	TGTGCCAGCAGCCCGGACAGGTTAGTCACAATCGGCTACACCTTC
NA	NA	13	TRBV19	TRBJ1-2	CASSIRGGKGYTF	TGTGCCAGTAGTATTAGGGGGGGAAAAGGCTACACCTTC
NA	NA	16	TRBV5-6	TRBJ2-1	CASSASLEGGIYEQFF	TGTGCCAGCAGCGCCTCTTTGGAGGGCGGCATTTATGAGCAGTTCTTC
NA	once	15	TRBV5-5	TRBJ1-2	CASSLTPGTNYGYTF	TGTGCCAGCAGCTTGACGCCTGGAACTAACTATGGCTACACCTTC
NA	NA	12	TRBV5-6	TRBJ1-2	CASSPSNYGYTF	TGTGCCAGCAGCCCATCTAACTATGGCTACACCTTC
NA	NA	16	TRBV5-1	TRBJ1-3	CASSLWFGFSGNTIYF	TGCGCCAGCAGCTTGTGGTTTGGTTTCTCTGGAAACACCATATATTTT
TRBD1	NA	14	TRBV6-6	TRBJ1-4	CASNGDRLNEKLFF	TGTGCCAGCAACGGGGACAGGCTTAATGAAAAACTGTTTTTT
NA	NA	14	TRBV7-2	TRBJ2-1	CASSLSVTNNEQFF	TGTGCCAGCAGCTTAAGTGTGACAAACAATGAGCAGTTCTTC
NA	NA	14	TRBV30	TRBJ2-3	CACPWVGSTDTQYF	TGTGCCTGTCCCTGGGTGGGATCCACAGATACGCAGTATTTT
TRBD1	NA	14	TRBV5-1	TRBJ1-1	CASSNRGMNTEAFF	TGCGCCAGCAGCAACAGGGGCATGAACACTGAAGCTTTCTTT
NA	NA	11	TRBV15	TRBJ2-1	CATGSYNEQFF	TGTGCCACCGGGTCCTACAATGAGCAGTTCTTC
NA	NA	15	TRBV2	TRBJ2-5	CASSEPRRADWTQYF	TGTGCCAGCAGTGAACCCCGCAGGGCCGATTGGACCCAGTACTTC
NA	NA	13	TRBV19	TRBJ1-5	CASSTQENQPQHF	TGTGCCAGTAGTACCCAGGAAAATCAGCCCCAGCATTTT
NA	NA	16	TRBV4-1	TRBJ2-1	CASSQDWGSPYNEQFF	TGCGCCAGCAGCCAAGACTGGGGCTCCCCCTACAATGAGCAGTTCTTC
NA	NA	13	TRBV12-3/TRBV12-4	TRBJ1-5	CASSLADNQPQHF	TGTGCCAGCAGTTTGGCGGACAATCAGCCCCAGCATTTT
NA	once	15	TRBV9	TRBJ2-1	CASSVVGAGLGEQFF	TGTGCCAGCAGCGTAGTGGGGGCAGGTTTGGGTGAGCAGTTCTTC
TRBD1	NA	13	TRBV6-5	TRBJ1-2	CASSYGRDRSYTF	TGTGCCAGCAGTTACGGCCGGGACAGGTCTTACACCTTC
NA	few	15	TRBV2	TRBJ1-6	CASSEMLETNSPLHF	TGTGCCAGCAGTGAAATGCTGGAGACCAATTCACCCCTCCACTTT
NA	NA	13	TRBV9	TRBJ2-7	CASSAGLILEQYF	TGTGCCAGCAGCGCGGGTCTCATACTGGAGCAGTACTTC
NA	few	12	TRBV7-2	TRBJ1-1	CASSSDSTEAFF	TGTGCCAGCAGCTCGGACAGCACTGAAGCTTTCTTT
NA	NA	13	TRBV3-1/TRBV3-2	TRBJ1-6	CASSQGTNSPLHF	TGTGCCAGCAGCCAAGGGACAAATTCACCCCTCCACTTT
NA	NA	17	TRBV7-9	TRBJ1-1	CASSRRRGGYRSTEAFF	TGTGCCAGCAGCCGAAGGCGGGGGGGATACAGGAGCACTGAAGCTTTCTTT
TRBD1	few	14	TRBV5-4	TRBJ1-5	CAWGTGVRNQPQHF	TGTGCCTGGGGGACAGGGGTGAGGAATCAGCCCCAGCATTTT
TRBD1	NA	13	TRBV19	TRBJ2-5	CASSTDREETQYF	TGTGCCAGTAGTACCGACAGGGAGGAGACCCAGTACTTC
TRBD2	NA	16	TRBV4-2	TRBJ2-1	CASSQEGTNSYNEQFF	TGTGCCAGCAGCCAAGAGGGGACTAACTCCTACAATGAGCAGTTCTTC
NA	NA	15	TRBV6-5	TRBJ1-5	CASRQEPYSNQPQHF	TGTGCCAGCAGACAGGAACCCTATAGCAATCAGCCCCAGCATTTT
NA	NA	16	TRBV28	TRBJ2-3	CASSSSGQGNTDTQYF	TGTGCCAGCAGTTCCTCGGGCCAGGGGAACACAGATACGCAGTATTTT
NA	NA	15	TRBV9	TRBJ2-5	CASSVVGSPGETQYF	TGTGCCAGCAGCGTAGTGGGTTCTCCTGGAGAGACCCAGTACTTC
TRBD1	few	17	TRBV2	TRBJ2-2	CASSEVFQGANTGELFF	TGTGCCAGCAGTGAAGTCTTCCAGGGGGCTAACACCGGGGAGCTGTTTTTT
NA	NA	15	TRBV10-3	TRBJ1-1	CAISHGLTGNTEAFF	TGTGCCATCAGTCACGGACTAACGGGGAACACTGAAGCTTTCTTT
NA	NA	16	TRBV27	TRBJ1-2	CASSFWGGGEVDGYTF	TGTGCCAGCAGTTTTTGGGGTGGAGGGGAAGTGGATGGCTACACCTTC
TRBD2	NA	20	TRBV3-1/TRBV3-2	TRBJ2-1	CASSQDRRGGLPRMHNEQFF	TGTGCCAGCAGCCAAGATAGGCGGGGGGGCCTCCCCCGGATGCACAATGAGCAGTTCTTC
NA	NA	17	TRBV4-1	TRBJ2-3	CASSQDALLGASDTQYF	TGCGCCAGCAGCCAAGATGCATTACTAGGGGCGTCGGATACGCAGTATTTT
NA	NA	14	TRBV19	TRBJ1-6	CASSMGHGNSPLHF	TGTGCCAGTAGTATGGGACACGGTAATTCACCCCTCCACTTT
NA	once	15	TRBV7-6	TRBJ2-5	CASSFNQGSSETQYF	TGTGCCAGCAGCTTTAATCAGGGTTCGTCGGAGACCCAGTACTTC
NA	NA	16	TRBV3-1/TRBV3-2	TRBJ2-1	CASNLGRGGTYNEQFF	TGTGCCAGCAACCTTGGGAGAGGAGGGACCTACAATGAGCAGTTCTTC